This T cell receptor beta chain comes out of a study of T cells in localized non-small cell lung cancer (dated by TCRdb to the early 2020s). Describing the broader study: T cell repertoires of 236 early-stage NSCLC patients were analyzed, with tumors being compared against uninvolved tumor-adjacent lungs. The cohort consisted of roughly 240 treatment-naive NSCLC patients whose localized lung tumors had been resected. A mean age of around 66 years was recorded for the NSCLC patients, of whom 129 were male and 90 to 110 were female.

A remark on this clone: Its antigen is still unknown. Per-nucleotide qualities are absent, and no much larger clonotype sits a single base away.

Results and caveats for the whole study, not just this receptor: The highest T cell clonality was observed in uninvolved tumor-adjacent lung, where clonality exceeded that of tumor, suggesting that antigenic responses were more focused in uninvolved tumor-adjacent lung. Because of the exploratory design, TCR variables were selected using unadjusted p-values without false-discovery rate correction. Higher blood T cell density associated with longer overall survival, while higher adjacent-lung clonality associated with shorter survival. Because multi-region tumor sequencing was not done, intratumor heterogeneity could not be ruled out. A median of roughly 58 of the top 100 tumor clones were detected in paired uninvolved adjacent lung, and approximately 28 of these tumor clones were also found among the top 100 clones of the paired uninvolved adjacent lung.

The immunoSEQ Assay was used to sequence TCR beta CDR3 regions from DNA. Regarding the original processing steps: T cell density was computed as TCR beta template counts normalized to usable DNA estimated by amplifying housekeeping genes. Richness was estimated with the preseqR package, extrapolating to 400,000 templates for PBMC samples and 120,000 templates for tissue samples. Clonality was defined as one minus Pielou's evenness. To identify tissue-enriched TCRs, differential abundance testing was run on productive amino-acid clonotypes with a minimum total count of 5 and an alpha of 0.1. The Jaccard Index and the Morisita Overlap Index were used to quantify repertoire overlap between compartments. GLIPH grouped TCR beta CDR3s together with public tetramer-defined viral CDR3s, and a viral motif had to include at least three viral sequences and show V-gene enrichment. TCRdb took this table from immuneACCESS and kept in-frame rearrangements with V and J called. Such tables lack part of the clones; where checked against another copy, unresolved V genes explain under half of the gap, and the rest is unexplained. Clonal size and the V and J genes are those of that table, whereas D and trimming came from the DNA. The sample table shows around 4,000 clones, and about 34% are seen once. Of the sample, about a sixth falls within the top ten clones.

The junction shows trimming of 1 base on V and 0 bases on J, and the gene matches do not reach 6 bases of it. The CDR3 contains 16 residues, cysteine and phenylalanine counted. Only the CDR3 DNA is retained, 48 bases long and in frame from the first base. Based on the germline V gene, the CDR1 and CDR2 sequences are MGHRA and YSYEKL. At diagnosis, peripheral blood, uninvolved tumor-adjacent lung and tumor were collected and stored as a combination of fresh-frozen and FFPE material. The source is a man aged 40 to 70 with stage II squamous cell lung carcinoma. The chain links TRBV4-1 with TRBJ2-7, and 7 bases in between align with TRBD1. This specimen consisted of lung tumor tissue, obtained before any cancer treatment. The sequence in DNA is TGCGCCAGCAGCCAAGCCAACAGGGGAAGCTCCTACGAGCAGTACTTC. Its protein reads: CASSQANRGSSYEQYF.